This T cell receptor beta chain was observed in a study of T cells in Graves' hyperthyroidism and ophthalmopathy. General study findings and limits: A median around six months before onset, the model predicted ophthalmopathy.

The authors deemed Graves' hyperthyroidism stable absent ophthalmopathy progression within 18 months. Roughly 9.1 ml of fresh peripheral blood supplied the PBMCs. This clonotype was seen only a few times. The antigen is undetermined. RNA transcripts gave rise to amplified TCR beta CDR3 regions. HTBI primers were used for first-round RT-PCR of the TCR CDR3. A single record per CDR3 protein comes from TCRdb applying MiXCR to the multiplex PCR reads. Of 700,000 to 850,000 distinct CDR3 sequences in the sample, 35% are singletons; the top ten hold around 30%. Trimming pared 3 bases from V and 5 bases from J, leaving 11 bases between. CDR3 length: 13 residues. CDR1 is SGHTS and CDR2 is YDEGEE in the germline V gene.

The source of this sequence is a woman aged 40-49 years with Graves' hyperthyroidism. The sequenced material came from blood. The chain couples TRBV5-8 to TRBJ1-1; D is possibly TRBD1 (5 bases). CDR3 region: CASSWTQGTEAFF. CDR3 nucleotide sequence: TGTGCCAGCAGCTGGACCCAGGGAACTGAAGCTTTCTTT.